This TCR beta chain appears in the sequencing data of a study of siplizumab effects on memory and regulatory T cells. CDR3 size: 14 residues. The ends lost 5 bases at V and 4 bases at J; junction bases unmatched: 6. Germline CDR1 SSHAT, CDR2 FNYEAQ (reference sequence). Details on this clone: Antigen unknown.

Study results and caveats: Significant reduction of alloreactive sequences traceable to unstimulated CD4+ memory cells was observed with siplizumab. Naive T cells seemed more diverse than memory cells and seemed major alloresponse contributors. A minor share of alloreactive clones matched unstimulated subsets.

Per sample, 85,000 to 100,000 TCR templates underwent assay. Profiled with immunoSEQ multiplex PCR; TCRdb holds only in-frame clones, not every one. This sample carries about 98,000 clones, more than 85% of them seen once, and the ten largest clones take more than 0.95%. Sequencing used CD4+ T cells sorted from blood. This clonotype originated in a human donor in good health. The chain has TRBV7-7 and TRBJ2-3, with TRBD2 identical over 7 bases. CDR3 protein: CASSQSGVADTQYF. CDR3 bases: TGTGCCAGCAGCCAAAGCGGGGTGGCAGATACGCAGTATTTT. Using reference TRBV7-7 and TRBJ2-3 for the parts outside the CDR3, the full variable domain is GAGVSQSPRYKVTKRGQDVTLRCDPISSHATLYWYQQALGQGPEFLTYFNYEAQPDKSGLPSDRFSAERPEGSISTLTIQRTEQRDSAMYRCASSQSGVADTQYFGPGTRLTVL.